Below are 20 T cell receptor beta chains sequenced from a single sample in a study of T cell repertoires in cytomegalovirus infection. TCRdb ran MiXCR on the reads and lists one entry per CDR3 protein. Seen here are some 560,000 distinct CDR3 sequences, approximately 40% observed once, and the top ten hold 40% to 60%. No cognate antigen is known for these TCRs. The sequences come from cultured PBMCs, collected from culture after CMV antigen stimulation. The receptors come from a human donor in good health (CMV status not recorded). Some clones in this sample may be carry-over from other donors' samples.

The chain carries TRBV7-2 and TRBJ1-2, with 9 bases that match TRBD1. Germline values: CDR1 SGHTA, CDR2 FQGNSA. With 1 base clipped from V and 4 bases from J, the junction kept 7 bases outside the gene matches. The CDR3 contains 16 residues. Here the CDR3 DNA reads TGTGCCAGCAGCTTAGACTACAGGGGGCAAGTCTATGGCTACACCTTC. It is translated as CASSLDYRGQVYGYTF.

This clonotype has just a few counts. The chain has TRBV30 and TRBJ2-1; D might be TRBD2 (6 bases). This CDR3 has 13 amino acids. V lost 0 bases, J lost 7 bases, and 10 bases lay in between. From germline, CDR1 is GTSNPN and CDR2 SVGIG (reference sequence). Here the CDR3 reads CAWSVGGINEQFF. DNA of the CDR3: TGTGCCTGGAGTGTAGGAGGGATTAATGAGCAGTTCTTC.

This clonotype was counted between two and nine times. The chain is built from TRBV12-5 and TRBJ2-3, with 12 bases that match TRBD2. V lost 6 bases, J lost 4 bases, and 5 bases stayed unmatched. This CDR3 comprises 15 residues. Looked up from germline, CDR1 is LGHNT and CDR2 is FRNRAP. CDR3 sequence: CASGPGLAGSDTQYF. CDR3 coding DNA: TGTGCTAGTGGCCCTGGACTAGCGGGATCAGATACGCAGTATTTT.

The chain employs TRBV7-8 and TRBJ1-1; D not resolved. The CDR3 spans 14 residues. The germline V and J ends were trimmed by 5 bases and 3 bases, with 13 bases remaining between them. The germline V gene has CDR1 SGHVS and CDR2 FQNEAQ. CDR3 amino acids: CASSEGPGYTEAFF. Written as DNA, the CDR3 is TGTGCCAGCAGCGAAGGACCGGGGTACACTGAAGCTTTCTTT.

Regarding this clonotype: A read error may be the cause here, since a much bigger clone is one base away. The chain uses TRBV7-2 and TRBJ1-2; perhaps TRBD1 as D (6 bases). CDR1 is SGHTA, CDR2 FQGNSA, per germline. V was shortened by 6 bases and J by 6 bases, with 17 bases between the two germline ends. There are 14 residues in the CDR3. For the CDR3, the DNA is TGTGCCAGCAGGTTAAGGGACATTGTTAATGGCTACACCTTC. Protein sequence: CASRLRDIVNGYTF.

V and J are TRBV6-5 and TRBJ1-4, with TRBD1 matching over 7 bases. V trimming: 4 bases; J trimming: 0 bases; junction bases outside the gene matches: 8. The CDR3 consists of 17 residues. The germline gives CDR1 MNHEY, CDR2 SVGAGI. This chain's CDR3 is CASSSRRQGTTNEKLFF. Written as DNA, the CDR3 is TGTGCCAGCAGTTCGCGTCGACAGGGAACAACTAATGAAAAACTGTTTTTT.

This clonotype turned up a few times. The chain uses TRBV12-3 or TRBV12-4 and TRBJ1-1; no clear D. The V gene lost 6 bases and the J gene lost 11 bases, with 28 bases spanning the gap. The CDR3 runs to 16 residues. The CDR3 sequence: CASSRSGANGNFEAFF. Here the CDR3 DNA reads TGTGCCAGCAGCCGAAGCGGCGCAAACGGAAATTTCGAGGCTTTCTTT.

CDR3 amino acids: CASRVTGTNEKLFF. The CDR3 nucleotides are TGTGCCAGCAGGGTGACAGGGACTAATGAAAAACTGTTTTTT. V and J are TRBV6-6 and TRBJ1-4; the match to TRBD1 covers 7 bases. The CDR3 sequence is 14 residues long. From germline, CDR1 is MNHNY and CDR2 SVGAGI (reference sequence). Trimming removed 6 bases from V and 2 bases from J; junction bases left unmatched: 3.

This clonotype was seen only a few times. The chain is built from TRBV7-8 and TRBJ2-2, with TRBD1 as a possible D gene (6 bases). The CDR3 sequence is 16 residues long. Germline V gene lookup returns CDR1 SGHVS and CDR2 FQNEAQ. Trimming took off 3 bases at V and 0 bases at J, with 11 bases between the two ends. The CDR3 sequence: CASSFPAGANTGELFF. CDR3 nucleotides: TGTGCCAGCAGCTTTCCGGCAGGGGCGAACACCGGGGAGCTGTTTTTT.

Only a few counts were recorded for this clonotype. J is TRBJ1-4 and V is TRBV7-8; D unresolved. Trimming pared 5 bases from V and 4 bases from J, leaving 14 bases between. This CDR3 comprises 15 residues. Germline V lookup: CDR1 SGHVS, CDR2 FQNEAQ. In DNA, the CDR3 is TGTGCCAGCAGCGCACTATGGCAGAATAATGAAAAACTGTTTTTT. Its protein is CASSALWQNNEKLFF.

The chain combines TRBV12-3 or TRBV12-4 with TRBJ2-7; D might be TRBD2 (5 bases). The CDR3 spans 13 residues. V was cut by 4 bases and J by 6 bases, with 13 bases left in between. CDR3 region: CASSSGPRGEQYF. CDR3 DNA: TGTGCCAGCAGTTCCGGGCCCCGGGGCGAGCAGTACTTC.

The sample holds a few counts of this clonotype. V gene TRBV2 combines with J gene TRBJ2-7, with 7 nucleotides matching TRBD1. The CDR3 is 13 residues long. CDR1 is SNHLY and CDR2 is FYNNEI in the germline V gene. V dropped 8 bases and J dropped 7; count of bases not matched to a gene: 11. CDR3: CASARGLILEQYF. In DNA, the CDR3 is TGTGCCAGCGCAAGGGGGCTTATCTTGGAGCAGTACTTC.

This clonotype was recorded only once. The chain carries TRBV5-3 and TRBJ2-5; 9 bases fit TRBD2. TRBV5-3 is labeled an ORF, and its function is uncertain. The CDR3 spans 15 residues. Trimming removed 8 bases from V and 2 bases from J; junction bases left unmatched: 10. The CDR3 bases are TGTGCCAGCAGGGCGCGAGCGGGAGGACAAGAGACCCAGTACTTC. Its protein is CASRARAGGQETQYF.

The chain links TRBV7-8 to TRBJ1-1; TRBD1 matches 7 bases. V shed 5 bases, J shed 0 bases, and the junction held 9 bases outside the gene matches. The germline gives CDR1 SGHVS, CDR2 FQNEAQ. The CDR3 extends over 16 amino acids. The CDR3 protein is CASSVLPGQMNTEAFF. As DNA, the CDR3 is TGTGCCAGCAGCGTACTCCCGGGACAGATGAACACTGAAGCTTTCTTT.

This clonotype was observed a few times. The chain links TRBV28 to TRBJ2-1, with no clear D. Germline V lookup: CDR1 MDHEN, CDR2 SYDVKM. V lost 5 bases to trimming and J lost 9 bases, with 8 bases between them. This CDR3 is 11 amino acids long. This CDR3 is CASSPFSEQFF. The CDR3 bases are TGTGCCAGCAGTCCCTTCTCTGAGCAGTTCTTC.

This clonotype was found a few times. The chain has TRBV5-5 and TRBJ1-1, with D possibly TRBD1 on 6 matching bases. Germline CDR1 SGHKS, CDR2 YYEKEE (reference sequence). Trimming took 5 bases from V and 8 from J, leaving 16 bases between them. This CDR3 has 13 residues. This CDR3 reads CASSRTGAAEAFF. The CDR3 DNA is TGTGCCAGCAGTCGTACGGGGGCGGCCGAAGCTTTCTTT. The full variable domain, its missing parts supplied by reference TRBV5-5 and TRBJ1-1, is DAGVTQSPTHLIKTRGQQVTLRCSPISGHKSVSWYQQVLGQGPQFIFQYYEKEERGRGNFPDRFSARQFPNYSSELNVNALLLGDSALYLCASSRTGAAEAFFGQGTRLTVV.

This clonotype was seen many times. The chain is built from TRBV7-2 and TRBJ2-4; D is ambiguous. The ends were cut back, 2 bases at V and 1 base at J, with 15 bases in the middle. CDR3 length: 17 amino acids. Per the germline V gene, CDR1 is SGHTA and CDR2 is FQGNSA. The CDR3 is CASSLLRPGRAKNIQYF. In DNA, the CDR3 is TGTGCCAGCAGCTTATTAAGGCCAGGCCGGGCCAAAAACATTCAGTACTTC.

The chain carries TRBV2 and TRBJ1-1; D remains ambiguous. The V end lost 6 bases, the J end lost 4 bases, and 9 bases lay between the germline ends. Looked up from germline, CDR1 is SNHLY and CDR2 is FYNNEI. The CDR3 has 12 amino acids. The CDR3 coding sequence is TGTGCCAGCAGCGGGATTCTCACTGAAGCTTTCTTT. Its translation is CASSGILTEAFF.

The rearrangement uses TRBV20-1 and TRBJ2-3; 9 nucleotides align to TRBD2. Trimming took 4 bases from V and 4 from J; bases not matched to a gene: 9. In germline, CDR1 is DFQATT, CDR2 SNEGSKA (reference sequence). This CDR3 region has 15 residues. CDR3 DNA: TGCAGTGCTAACCTTGGAGCGGGGGGCTCAGATACGCAGTATTTT. This gives the protein CSANLGAGGSDTQYF.

J is TRBJ2-1 and V is TRBV20-1, with TRBD2 matching 13 bases. The V gene's germline CDR1 is DFQATT and CDR2 SNEGSKA (reference sequence). The CDR3 is 13 amino acids. Losses at the gene ends were 8 bases for V and 8 bases for J; bases not matched to a gene: 6. The chain's CDR3 is CSTGLAGEDEQFF. The CDR3 DNA is TGCAGTACAGGACTAGCGGGAGAGGATGAGCAGTTCTTC.